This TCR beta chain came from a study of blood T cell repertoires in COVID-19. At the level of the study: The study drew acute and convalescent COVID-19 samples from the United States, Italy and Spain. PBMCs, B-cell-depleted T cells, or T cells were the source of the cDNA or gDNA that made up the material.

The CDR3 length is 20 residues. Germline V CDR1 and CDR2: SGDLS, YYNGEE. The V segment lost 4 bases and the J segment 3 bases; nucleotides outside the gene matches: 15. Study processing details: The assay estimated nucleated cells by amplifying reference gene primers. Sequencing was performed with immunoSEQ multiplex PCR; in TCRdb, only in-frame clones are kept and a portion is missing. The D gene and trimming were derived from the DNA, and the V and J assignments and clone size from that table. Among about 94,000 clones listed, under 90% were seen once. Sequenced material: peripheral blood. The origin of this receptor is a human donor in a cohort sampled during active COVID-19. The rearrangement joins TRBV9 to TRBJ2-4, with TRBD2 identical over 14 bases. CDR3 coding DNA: TGTGCCAGCAGCAGATTCCCGGGACTAGCGGGAGTGGGGGGCAAAAACATTCAGTACTTC. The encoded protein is CASSRFPGLAGVGGKNIQYF.